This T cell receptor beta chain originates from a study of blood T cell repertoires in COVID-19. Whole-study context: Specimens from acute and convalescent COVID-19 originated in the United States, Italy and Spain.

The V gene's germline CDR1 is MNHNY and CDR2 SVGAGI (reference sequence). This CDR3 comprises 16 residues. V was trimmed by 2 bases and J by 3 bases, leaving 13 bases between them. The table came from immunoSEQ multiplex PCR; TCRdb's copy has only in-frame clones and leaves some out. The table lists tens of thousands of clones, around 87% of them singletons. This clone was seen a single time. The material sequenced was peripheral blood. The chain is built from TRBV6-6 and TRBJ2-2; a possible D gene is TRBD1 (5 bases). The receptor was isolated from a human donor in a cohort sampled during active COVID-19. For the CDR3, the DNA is TGTGCCAGCAGTTACCTGTCAGGGCTTCACACCGGGGAGCTGTTTTTT. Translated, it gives CASSYLSGLHTGELFF.